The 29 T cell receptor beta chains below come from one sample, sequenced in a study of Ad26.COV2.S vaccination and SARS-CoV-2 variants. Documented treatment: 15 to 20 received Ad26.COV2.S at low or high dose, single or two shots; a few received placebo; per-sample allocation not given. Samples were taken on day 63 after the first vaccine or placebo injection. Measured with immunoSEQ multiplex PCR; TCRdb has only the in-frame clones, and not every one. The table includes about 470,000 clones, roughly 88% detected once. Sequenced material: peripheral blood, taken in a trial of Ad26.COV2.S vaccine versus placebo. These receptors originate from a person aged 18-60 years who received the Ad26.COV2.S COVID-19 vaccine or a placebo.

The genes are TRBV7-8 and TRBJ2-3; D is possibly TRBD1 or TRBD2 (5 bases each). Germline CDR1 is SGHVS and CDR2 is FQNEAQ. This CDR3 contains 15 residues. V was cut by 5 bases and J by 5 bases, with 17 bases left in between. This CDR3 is CASSRRSQGEDTQYF. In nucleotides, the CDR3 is TGTGCCAGCAGCCGGAGGTCGCAGGGCGAAGATACGCAGTATTTT.

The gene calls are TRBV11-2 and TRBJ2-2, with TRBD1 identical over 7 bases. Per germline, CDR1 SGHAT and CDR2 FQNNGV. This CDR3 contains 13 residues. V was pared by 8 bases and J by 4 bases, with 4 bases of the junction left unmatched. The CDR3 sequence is CASSKGATGELFF. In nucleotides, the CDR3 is TGTGCCAGCTCAAAGGGGGCCACCGGGGAGCTGTTTTTT.

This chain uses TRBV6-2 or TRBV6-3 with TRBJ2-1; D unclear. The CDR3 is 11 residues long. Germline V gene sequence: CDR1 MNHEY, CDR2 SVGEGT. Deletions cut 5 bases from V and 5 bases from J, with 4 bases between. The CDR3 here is CASSPNNEQFF. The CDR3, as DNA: TGTGCCAGCAGTCCGAACAATGAGCAGTTCTTC.

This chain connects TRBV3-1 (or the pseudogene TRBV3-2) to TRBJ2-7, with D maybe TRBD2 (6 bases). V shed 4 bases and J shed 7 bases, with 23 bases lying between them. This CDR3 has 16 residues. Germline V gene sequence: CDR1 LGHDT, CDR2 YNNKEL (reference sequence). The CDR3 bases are TGTGCCAGCAGCCCCGGGGGAAGATGGGTGTTTTGGGAGCAGTACTTC. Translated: CASSPGGRWVFWEQYF.

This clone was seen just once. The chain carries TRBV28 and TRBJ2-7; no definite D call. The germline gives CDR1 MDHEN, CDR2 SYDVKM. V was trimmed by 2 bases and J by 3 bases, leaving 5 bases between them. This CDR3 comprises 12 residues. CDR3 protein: CASSLIHYEQYF. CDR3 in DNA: TGTGCCAGCAGTTTAATCCACTACGAGCAGTACTTC.

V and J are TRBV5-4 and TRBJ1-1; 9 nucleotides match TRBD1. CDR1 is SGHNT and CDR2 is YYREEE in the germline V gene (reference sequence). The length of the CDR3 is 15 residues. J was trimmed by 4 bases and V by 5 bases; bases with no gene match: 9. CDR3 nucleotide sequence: TGTGCCAGCAGTACTTACAGGGGGCTTCTCACTGAAGCTTTCTTT. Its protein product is CASSTYRGLLTEAFF. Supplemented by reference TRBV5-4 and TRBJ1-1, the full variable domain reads ETGVTQSPTHLIKTRGQQVTLRCSSQSGHNTVSWYQQALGQGPQFIFQYYREEENGRGNFPPRFSGLQFPNYSSELNVNALELDDSALYLCASSTYRGLLTEAFFGQGTRLTVV.

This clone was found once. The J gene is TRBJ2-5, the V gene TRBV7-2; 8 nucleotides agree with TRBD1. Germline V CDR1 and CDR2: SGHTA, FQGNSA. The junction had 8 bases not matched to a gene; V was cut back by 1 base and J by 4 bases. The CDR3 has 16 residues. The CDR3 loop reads CASSLGQQGVGETQYF. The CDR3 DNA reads TGTGCCAGCAGCTTAGGGCAACAGGGGGTGGGAGAGACCCAGTACTTC.

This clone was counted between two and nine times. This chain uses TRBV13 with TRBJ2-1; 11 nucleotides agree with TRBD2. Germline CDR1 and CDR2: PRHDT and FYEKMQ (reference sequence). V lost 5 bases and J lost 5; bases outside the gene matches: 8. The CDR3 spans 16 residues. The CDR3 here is CASSPSSGRANNEQFF. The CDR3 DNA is TGTGCCAGCAGCCCAAGTAGCGGGAGGGCCAACAATGAGCAGTTCTTC.

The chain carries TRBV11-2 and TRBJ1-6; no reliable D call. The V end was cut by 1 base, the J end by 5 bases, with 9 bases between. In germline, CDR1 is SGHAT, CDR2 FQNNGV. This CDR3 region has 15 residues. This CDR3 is CASSLVDRHNSPLHF. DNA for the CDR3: TGTGCCAGCAGCTTAGTTGACCGACATAATTCACCCCTCCACTTT.

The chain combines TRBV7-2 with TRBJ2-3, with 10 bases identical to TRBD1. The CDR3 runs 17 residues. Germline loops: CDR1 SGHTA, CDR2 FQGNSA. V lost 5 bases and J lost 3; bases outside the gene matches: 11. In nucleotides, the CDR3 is TGTGCCAGCAGCCCACTAGGACAGGGGGTGGGGACAGATACGCAGTATTTT. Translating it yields CASSPLGQGVGTDTQYF. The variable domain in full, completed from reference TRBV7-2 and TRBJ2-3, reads GAGVSQSPSNKVTEKGKDVELRCDPISGHTALYWYRQSLGQGLEFLIYFQGNSAPDKSGLPSDRFSAERTGGSVSTLTIQRTQQEDSAVYLCASSPLGQGVGTDTQYFGPGTRLTVL.

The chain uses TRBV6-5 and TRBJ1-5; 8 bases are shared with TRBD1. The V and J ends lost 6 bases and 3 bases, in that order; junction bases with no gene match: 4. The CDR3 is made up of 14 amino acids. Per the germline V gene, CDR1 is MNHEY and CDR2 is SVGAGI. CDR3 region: CASSYRGNNQPQHF. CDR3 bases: TGTGCCAGCAGCTACAGGGGGAACAATCAGCCCCAGCATTTT.

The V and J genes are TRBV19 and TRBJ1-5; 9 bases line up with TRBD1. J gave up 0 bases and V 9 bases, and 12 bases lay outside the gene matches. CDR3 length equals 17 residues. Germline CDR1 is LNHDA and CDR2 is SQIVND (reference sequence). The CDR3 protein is CASNPGQGIGSNQPQHF. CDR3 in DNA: TGTGCCAGCAACCCGGGACAGGGTATAGGTAGCAATCAGCCCCAGCATTTT.

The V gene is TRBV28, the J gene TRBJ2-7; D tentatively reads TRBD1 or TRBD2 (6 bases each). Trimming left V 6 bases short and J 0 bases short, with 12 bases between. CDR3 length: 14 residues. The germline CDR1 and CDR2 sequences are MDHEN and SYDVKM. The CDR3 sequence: CASSGGRASYEQYF. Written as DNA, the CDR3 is TGTGCCAGCAGCGGGGGCCGGGCCTCCTACGAGCAGTACTTC.

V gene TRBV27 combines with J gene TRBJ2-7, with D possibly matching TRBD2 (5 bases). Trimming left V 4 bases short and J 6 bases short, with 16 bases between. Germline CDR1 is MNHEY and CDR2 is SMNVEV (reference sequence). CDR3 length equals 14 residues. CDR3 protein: CASSSVGVLLEQYF. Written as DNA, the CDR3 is TGTGCCAGCAGTTCGGTGGGAGTCCTCCTCGAGCAGTACTTC.

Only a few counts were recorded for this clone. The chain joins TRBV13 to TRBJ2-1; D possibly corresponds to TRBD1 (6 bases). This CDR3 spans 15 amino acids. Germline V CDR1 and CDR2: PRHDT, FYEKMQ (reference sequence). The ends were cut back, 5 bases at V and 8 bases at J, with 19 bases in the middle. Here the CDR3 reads CASSRRGWQGHEQFF. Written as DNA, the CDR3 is TGTGCCAGCAGCCGTAGGGGGTGGCAGGGCCATGAGCAGTTCTTC.

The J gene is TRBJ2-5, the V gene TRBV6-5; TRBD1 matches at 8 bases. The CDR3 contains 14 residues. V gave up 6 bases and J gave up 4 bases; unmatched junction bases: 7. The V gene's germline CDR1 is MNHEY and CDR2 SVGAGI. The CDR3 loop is CASSRDRWRETQYF. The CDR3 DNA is TGTGCCAGCAGCCGGGACAGGTGGCGAGAGACCCAGTACTTC.

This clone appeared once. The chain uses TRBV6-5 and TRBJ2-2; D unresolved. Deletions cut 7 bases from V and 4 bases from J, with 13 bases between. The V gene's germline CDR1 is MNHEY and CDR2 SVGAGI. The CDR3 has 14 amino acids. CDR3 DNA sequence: TGTGCCAGCAAACGGATGGAGAGCACCGGGGAGCTGTTTTTT. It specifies CASKRMESTGELFF.

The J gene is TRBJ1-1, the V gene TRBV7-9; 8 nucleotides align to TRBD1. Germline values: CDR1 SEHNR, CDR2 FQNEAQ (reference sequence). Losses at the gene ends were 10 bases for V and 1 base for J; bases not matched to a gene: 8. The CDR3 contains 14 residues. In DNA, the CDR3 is TGTGCCACAGGGGGCTCCTGGCGGAACACTGAAGCTTTCTTT. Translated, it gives CATGGSWRNTEAFF.

As DNA, the CDR3 is TGTGCCAGCAGCTTAGAGCTTGGGCTAGCGGGGACTAGGAACCCGAACAATGAGCAGTTCTTC. Encoded protein: CASSLELGLAGTRNPNNEQFF. V gene TRBV7-3 combines with J gene TRBJ2-1, with 9 bases fitting TRBD2. The CDR3 contains 21 residues. V shed 2 bases and J 5 bases; nucleotides not matched to a gene: 22. Per germline, CDR1 SGHTA and CDR2 FQGTGA.

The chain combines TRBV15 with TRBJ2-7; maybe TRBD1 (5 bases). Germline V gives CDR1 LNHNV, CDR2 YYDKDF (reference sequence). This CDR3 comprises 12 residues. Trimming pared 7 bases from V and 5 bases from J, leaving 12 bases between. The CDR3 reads CATKGPRDEQYF. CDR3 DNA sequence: TGTGCCACCAAGGGGCCACGGGACGAGCAGTACTTC.

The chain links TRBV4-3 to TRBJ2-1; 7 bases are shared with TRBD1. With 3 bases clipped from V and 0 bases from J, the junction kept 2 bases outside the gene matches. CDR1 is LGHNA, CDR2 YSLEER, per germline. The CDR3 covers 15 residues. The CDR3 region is CASSHRQGSYNEQFF. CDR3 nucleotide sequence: TGCGCCAGCAGCCATCGACAGGGCTCCTACAATGAGCAGTTCTTC.

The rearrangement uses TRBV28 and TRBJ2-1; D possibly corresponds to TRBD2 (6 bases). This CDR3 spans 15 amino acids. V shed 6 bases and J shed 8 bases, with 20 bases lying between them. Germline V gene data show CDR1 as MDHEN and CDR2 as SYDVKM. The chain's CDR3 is CASSLAGTHRDEQFF. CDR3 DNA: TGTGCCAGCAGCCTGGCCGGGACTCATAGGGATGAGCAGTTCTTC.

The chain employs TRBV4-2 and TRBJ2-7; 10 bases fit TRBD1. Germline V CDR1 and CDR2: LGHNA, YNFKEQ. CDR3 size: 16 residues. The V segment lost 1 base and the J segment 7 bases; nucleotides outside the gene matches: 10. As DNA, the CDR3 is TGTGCCAGCAGCCAAGTTAGAGGGACAGGGGTCGGAGAGCAGTACTTC. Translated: CASSQVRGTGVGEQYF.

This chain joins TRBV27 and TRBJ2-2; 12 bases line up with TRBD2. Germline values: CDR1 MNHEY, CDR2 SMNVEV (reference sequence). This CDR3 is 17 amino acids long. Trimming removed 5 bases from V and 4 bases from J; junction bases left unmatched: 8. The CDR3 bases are TGTGCCAGCAGTCCTCTAGCGGGAGGGCCGAGCACCGGGGAGCTGTTTTTT. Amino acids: CASSPLAGGPSTGELFF.

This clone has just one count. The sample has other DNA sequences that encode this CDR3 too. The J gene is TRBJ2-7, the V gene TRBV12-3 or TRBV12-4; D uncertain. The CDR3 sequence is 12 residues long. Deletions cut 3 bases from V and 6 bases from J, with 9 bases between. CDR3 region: CASSFQSGEQYF. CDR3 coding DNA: TGTGCCAGCAGTTTCCAGTCGGGCGAGCAGTACTTC.

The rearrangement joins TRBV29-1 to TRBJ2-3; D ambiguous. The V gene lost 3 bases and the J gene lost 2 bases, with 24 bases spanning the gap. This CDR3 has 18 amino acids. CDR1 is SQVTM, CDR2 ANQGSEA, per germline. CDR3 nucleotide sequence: TGCAGCGTTGACGGTACTGATTGGGAAAGGCCGAACACAGATACGCAGTATTTT. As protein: CSVDGTDWERPNTDTQYF.

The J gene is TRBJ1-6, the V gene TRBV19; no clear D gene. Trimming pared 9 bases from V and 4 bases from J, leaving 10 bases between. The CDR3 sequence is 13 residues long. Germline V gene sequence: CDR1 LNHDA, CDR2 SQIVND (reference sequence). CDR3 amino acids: CASSDVYNSPLHF. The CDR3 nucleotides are TGTGCCAGCTCGGACGTATATAATTCACCCCTCCACTTT.

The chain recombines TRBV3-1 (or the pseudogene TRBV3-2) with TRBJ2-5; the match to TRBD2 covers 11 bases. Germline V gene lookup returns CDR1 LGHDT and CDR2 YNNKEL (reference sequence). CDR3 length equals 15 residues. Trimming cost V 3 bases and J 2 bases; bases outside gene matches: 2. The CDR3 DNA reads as TGTGCCAGCAGCCACCTAGCGGGAGGACAAGAGACCCAGTACTTC. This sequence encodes CASSHLAGGQETQYF.

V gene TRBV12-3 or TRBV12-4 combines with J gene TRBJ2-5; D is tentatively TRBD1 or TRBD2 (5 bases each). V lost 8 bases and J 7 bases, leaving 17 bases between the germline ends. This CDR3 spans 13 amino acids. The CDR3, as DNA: TGTGCCAGCTCCAGGGCTAGGAGCGGGACCCAGTACTTC. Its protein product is CASSRARSGTQYF.